The next 4 T cell receptor beta chains were all read from a single sample in a study of CD8+ T cells in alopecia areata. Noted treatment: oral pan-JAK inhibitor, 5-10 mg twice daily. RNA extraction was followed by reverse transcription into cDNA, which acted as the sequencing template. Repertoires were generated with immunoSEQ multiplex PCR, while TCRdb's copy carries only in-frame clones and drops some. The table lists 150,000 to 200,000 clones, over 55% of them singletons. This sample comprised CD4+ T cells sorted from blood, obtained at week 24, from a patient treated with tofacitinib. These receptor sequences come from a human donor with alopecia areata.

The chain couples TRBV7-3 to TRBJ1-1; no clear D gene. Trimming left V 1 base short and J 2 bases short, with 5 bases between. CDR1 and CDR2 (germline): SGHTA, FQGTGA. The CDR3 totals 13 residues. The CDR3 DNA follows: TGTGCCAGCAGCTTAAGAGCAAACACTGAAGCTTTCTTT. Amino acids: CASSLRANTEAFF. Supplemented by reference TRBV7-3 and TRBJ1-1, the full variable domain reads GAGVSQTPSNKVTEKGKYVELRCDPISGHTALYWYRQSLGQGPEFLIYFQGTGAADDSGLPNDRFFAVRPEGSVSTLKIQRTERGDSAVYLCASSLRANTEAFFGQGTRLTVV.

The chain combines TRBV15 with TRBJ1-2; D is perhaps TRBD1 (5 bases). The germline gives CDR1 LNHNV, CDR2 YYDKDF (reference sequence). CDR3 length: 15 amino acids. Trimming stripped 0 bases from V and 4 bases from J, with 12 bases between. The CDR3 DNA reads TGTGCCACCAGCAGAGATGGGGGGATTTTCTATGGCTACACCTTC. The encoded protein is CATSRDGGIFYGYTF.

DNA of the CDR3: TGTGCCAGCAGGTCCGTTACGGAAAAACTGTTTTTT. It codes for CASRSVTEKLFF. V gene TRBV6-5 combines with J gene TRBJ1-4; no clear D. The V gene lost 6 bases and the J gene lost 8 bases, with 10 bases spanning the gap. Germline V gene lookup returns CDR1 MNHEY and CDR2 SVGAGI. The CDR3 totals 12 residues.

The chain employs TRBV6-5 and TRBJ1-5; 9 bases are a match to TRBD1. CDR1 is MNHEY and CDR2 is SVGAGI in the germline V gene. The CDR3 covers 14 residues. V lost 6 bases to trimming and J lost 4 bases; unmatched junction nucleotides: 4. As DNA, the CDR3 is TGTGCCAGCAGCCCCGGACAGGGGAATCAGCCCCAGCATTTT. This encodes CASSPGQGNQPQHF.